This T cell receptor (beta chain) was sequenced in a study of Ad26.COV2.S vaccination and SARS-CoV-2 variants. With regard to this clone: The antigen is undetermined.

Some clones are missing from TCRdb's copy, which holds only in-frame ones; the method was immunoSEQ multiplex PCR. The sample holds about 350,000 clones; 86% are singletons and the top ten take about 10%. Stated treatment: around 19 received Ad26.COV2.S at low or high dose, single or two shots; a few received placebo; per-sample allocation not given. Specimens were obtained on day 63 following the first vaccine or placebo injection. Study results and limitations: Placebo and vaccine recipients had non-spike TCR breadth that was similar.

The CDR3 has 15 residues. Trimming cost V 5 bases and J 2 bases, with 15 bases left between them. CDR1 and CDR2 from the germline V gene are MNHEY and SVGAGI. The specimen was peripheral blood, collected in a trial of Ad26.COV2.S vaccine versus placebo. The chain uses TRBV6-5 and TRBJ1-2; the D gene is possibly TRBD1 (6 bases). The clonotype was recovered from a person aged 18-60 years who received the Ad26.COV2.S COVID-19 vaccine or a placebo. CDR3 in amino acids: CASSRSGQGNYGYTF. DNA for the CDR3: TGTGCCAGCAGTCGTTCGGGGCAGGGGAACTATGGCTACACCTTC.